This entry lists 31 T cell receptor beta chains sequenced from one sample in a study of T cell responses to AZD1222 COVID-19 vaccine. Profiling relied on immunoSEQ multiplex PCR, and the TCRdb table lists in-frame clones only, not all of them. The data contain 150,000 or so clones, about 88% of them seen just once; the ten biggest clones take up around 4.9%. The material was peripheral blood, obtained on day 0 of AZD1222 vaccination. These receptors were taken from an adult in good health.

This clone was seen once. The J gene is TRBJ1-1, the V gene TRBV10-3, with D possibly matching TRBD1 (5 bases). Germline V gene data show CDR1 as ENHRY and CDR2 as SYGVKD. This CDR3 has 12 amino acids. The V end lost 8 bases, the J end lost 0 bases, and 7 bases lay between the germline ends. CDR3 region: CAIGGVNTEAFF. CDR3 sequence (DNA): TGTGCCATCGGGGGGGTGAACACTGAAGCTTTCTTT.

J is TRBJ2-1 and V is TRBV18, with no clear D. Between the trimmed V and J ends, which lost 3 bases and 9 bases, there was a span of 18 bases. From germline, CDR1 is KGHSH and CDR2 LQKENI. The CDR3 length is 15 residues. CDR3 sequence: CASSPMATTAAEQFF. The CDR3, as DNA: TGTGCCAGCTCACCGATGGCGACAACAGCAGCTGAGCAGTTCTTC.

The chain is built from TRBV6-5 and TRBJ1-5; 9 positions match TRBD1. Germline lookup yields CDR1 MNHEY and CDR2 SVGAGI. V trimming: 0 bases; J trimming: 11 bases; junction bases outside the gene matches: 8. This CDR3 is 15 amino acids long. CDR3: CASSYSTGGGQAQHF. The CDR3 nucleotides are TGTGCCAGCAGTTACTCGACAGGGGGGGGACAAGCCCAGCATTTT.

The chain recombines TRBV30 with TRBJ2-4; 10 nucleotides agree with TRBD1. Germline loops: CDR1 GTSNPN, CDR2 SVGIG (reference sequence). Losses at the gene ends were 0 bases for V and 11 bases for J; bases not matched to a gene: 16. CDR3 size: 17 residues. The CDR3 loop is CAWSVLRTGGGIRVQYF. The CDR3, as DNA: TGTGCCTGGAGTGTACTTAGGACAGGGGGGGGTATAAGGGTTCAGTACTTC.

The V gene is TRBV7-8, the J gene TRBJ2-7, with a weak D call TRBD1 (6 bases). Trimming pared 1 base from V and 0 bases from J, leaving 10 bases between. The CDR3 loop spans 15 amino acids. Germline values: CDR1 SGHVS, CDR2 FQNEAQ. DNA for the CDR3: TGTGCCAGCAGCTTAGGACAGGCTTACTCCTACGAGCAGTACTTC. This codes for CASSLGQAYSYEQYF. Variable domain in full (rest from reference TRBV7-8 and TRBJ2-7): GAGVSQSPRYKVAKRGQDVALRCDPISGHVSLFWYQQALGQGPEFLTYFQNEAQLDKSGLPSDRFFAERPEGSVSTLKIQRTQQEDSAVYLCASSLGQAYSYEQYFGPGTRLTVT.

The chain has TRBV2 and TRBJ2-3; 13 nucleotides match TRBD2. Per the germline V gene, CDR1 is SNHLY and CDR2 is FYNNEI. V trimming: 6 bases; J trimming: 4 bases; junction bases outside the gene matches: 4. The CDR3 has 15 amino acids. The CDR3: CASRLAGGGADTQYF. In DNA form, the CDR3 reads TGTGCCAGCAGACTAGCGGGAGGGGGGGCAGATACGCAGTATTTT.

The chain uses TRBV5-5 and TRBJ2-7; D unresolved. CDR3 size: 14 residues. The germline CDR1 and CDR2 sequences are SGHKS and YYEKEE (reference sequence). Trimming pared 4 bases from V and 0 bases from J, leaving 11 bases between. The CDR3 coding sequence is TGTGCCAGCAGCCAGACATGGAGCTCCTACGAGCAGTACTTC. As protein: CASSQTWSSYEQYF.

V gene TRBV7-9 combines with J gene TRBJ2-1; D gene uncertain. The CDR3 is 13 residues long. With 6 bases removed from V and 15 bases from J, the gap between germline ends came to 21 bases. The germline V gene encodes CDR1 SEHNR and CDR2 FQNEAQ (reference sequence). As DNA, the CDR3 is TGTGCCAGCAGTTTCGACCAAGCTTTCGTGCGGTTCTTC. Translating it yields CASSFDQAFVRFF.

The chain couples TRBV5-4 to TRBJ1-2, with D maybe TRBD1 (5 bases). Germline values: CDR1 SGHNT, CDR2 YYREEE (reference sequence). Trimming removed 4 bases at V and 6 bases at J, with 22 bases between. CDR3 length: 16 residues. The CDR3 loop is CASSPRAGLSGNGYTF. The DNA of the CDR3 is TGTGCCAGCAGCCCGCGGGCAGGGTTAAGCGGGAATGGCTACACCTTC.

The rearrangement uses TRBV19 and TRBJ2-1; D perhaps matches TRBD1 (6 bases). The CDR3 is 16 amino acids. Per the germline V gene, CDR1 is LNHDA and CDR2 is SQIVND (reference sequence). V shed 5 bases and J shed 7 bases, with 21 bases lying between them. The chain's CDR3 is CASSYRASSTVNEQFF. The CDR3 DNA follows: TGTGCCAGTAGTTACAGGGCCTCCTCTACGGTAAATGAGCAGTTCTTC.

The rearrangement uses TRBV10-1 and TRBJ2-1, with 11 bases identical to TRBD2. V was pared by 5 bases and J by 2 bases, with 2 bases of the junction left unmatched. There are 15 residues in the CDR3. Germline CDR1 and CDR2: WNHNN and SYGVQD (reference sequence). In DNA, the CDR3 is TGCGCCAGCAGTCATAGCGGGAGGGCCTACAATGAGCAGTTCTTC. Amino acids: CASSHSGRAYNEQFF.

The chain couples TRBV6-5 to TRBJ2-5, with a tentative D call TRBD1 (7 bases). The CDR3 is made up of 15 amino acids. V was shortened by 4 bases and J by 5 bases, with 17 bases between the two germline ends. Germline V gives CDR1 MNHEY, CDR2 SVGAGI. The CDR3 is CASSFRQGGRETQYF. The CDR3 coding sequence is TGTGCCAGCAGTTTTAGACAGGGAGGTCGGGAGACCCAGTACTTC.

In its sample, this clone was seen once. This chain connects TRBV5-6 to TRBJ1-1; possible D gene TRBD1, 6 bases. The length of the CDR3 is 14 residues. V was clipped by 2 bases and J by 6 bases, with 14 bases between them. The V gene's germline CDR1 is SGHDT and CDR2 YYEEEE. CDR3 region: CASSLIRDTAEAFF. For the CDR3, the DNA is TGTGCCAGCAGCTTAATCCGGGACACGGCTGAAGCTTTCTTT.

The table lists this clone with a count of one. The gene calls are TRBV4-2 and TRBJ2-3; D perhaps matches TRBD1 (5 bases). The ends were cut back, 1 base at V and 0 bases at J, with 8 bases in the middle. This CDR3 has 15 amino acids. CDR1 is LGHNA and CDR2 is YNFKEQ in the germline V gene. The CDR3, as DNA: TGTGCCAGCAGCCAAGGACAGACTAGCACAGATACGCAGTATTTT. Protein product: CASSQGQTSTDTQYF.

This sequence joins TRBV4-3 and TRBJ2-3; a possible D gene is TRBD1 (6 bases). The CDR3 is 12 residues long. CDR1 is LGHNA and CDR2 is YSLEER in the germline V gene. Between the trimmed V and J ends, which lost 5 bases and 6 bases, there was a span of 9 bases. CDR3 amino acids: CASSSQGDTQYF. CDR3 nucleotide sequence: TGCGCCAGCAGCTCCCAGGGGGATACGCAGTATTTT.

V and J are TRBV28 and TRBJ2-5, with TRBD1 identical over 9 bases. Germline V lookup: CDR1 MDHEN, CDR2 SYDVKM. The CDR3 spans 16 residues. The V gene end was trimmed by 8 bases and the J gene end by 0 bases; junction bases not matched to a gene: 10. This CDR3 reads CASGSAGQGHQETQYF. The CDR3 coding sequence is TGTGCCAGCGGAAGCGCGGGACAGGGCCACCAAGAGACCCAGTACTTC.

This rearrangement joins TRBV10-1 to TRBJ1-6, with D unclear. The germline V gene encodes CDR1 WNHNN and CDR2 SYGVQD (reference sequence). Trimming took 0 bases from V and 9 from J, leaving 9 bases between them. CDR3 length equals 14 residues. CDR3 nucleotide sequence: TGCGCCAGCAGTGAGTCTATCAGCGGTTCACCCCTCCACTTT. This gives the protein CASSESISGSPLHF.

This chain connects TRBV19 to TRBJ1-1; the D gene is possibly TRBD1 (5 bases). Germline assignment: CDR1 LNHDA and CDR2 SQIVND (reference sequence). The V end was cut by 5 bases, the J end by 4 bases, with 14 bases between. This CDR3 contains 14 residues. DNA for the CDR3: TGTGCCAGTAGTCCCAGGGCCCGGGGCACTGAAGCTTTCTTT. It yields the protein CASSPRARGTEAFF.

The chain combines TRBV6-2 or TRBV6-3 with TRBJ2-2; possible D gene TRBD1, 8 bases. V was pared by 6 bases and J by 9 bases, with 23 bases between. Germline V CDR1 and CDR2: MNHEY, SVGEGT. The CDR3 is made up of 16 amino acids. The CDR3 nucleotides read TGTGCCAGCAGCCCCGGACAGGGCGCGGGGGCGCGGGAGCTGTTTTTT. Translating gives CASSPGQGAGARELFF.

The V and J genes are TRBV4-3 and TRBJ1-4, with TRBD1 identical over 9 bases. CDR3 size: 19 residues. J was trimmed by 1 base and V by 0 bases; bases with no gene match: 9. The germline CDR1 and CDR2 sequences are LGHNA and YSLEER. The CDR3: CASSQEPLGQGVTNEKLFF. DNA for the CDR3: TGCGCCAGCAGCCAAGAGCCTTTGGGACAGGGCGTAACTAATGAAAAACTGTTTTTT.

The genes are TRBV7-2 and TRBJ1-6; weak D call: TRBD1 (6 bases). V dropped 5 bases and J dropped 11 bases, with 16 bases sitting between them. Germline V gives CDR1 SGHTA, CDR2 FQGNSA. This CDR3 comprises 14 residues. CDR3: CASSQRPGQTPLHF. The CDR3 region has the DNA TGTGCCAGCAGCCAACGGCCCGGACAGACACCCCTCCACTTT.

This chain connects TRBV18 to TRBJ1-2, with D uncertain. Trimming removed 5 bases from V and 0 bases from J, with 10 bases in between. Germline lookup yields CDR1 KGHSH and CDR2 LQKENI. The CDR3 is made up of 14 amino acids. Here the CDR3 reads CASSVQRANYGYTF. The CDR3 DNA reads as TGTGCCAGCTCAGTGCAAAGAGCTAACTATGGCTACACCTTC.

This chain joins TRBV27 and TRBJ1-2, with a weak D call TRBD1 (5 bases). The CDR3 spans 14 residues. Germline V CDR1 and CDR2: MNHEY, SMNVEV (reference sequence). V was cut by 8 bases and J by 0 bases, with 13 bases left in between. CDR3: CASGGRVANYGYTF. In nucleotides, the CDR3 is TGTGCCAGCGGGGGGAGGGTAGCTAACTATGGCTACACCTTC.

The chain links TRBV5-4 to TRBJ2-4; 8 nucleotides match TRBD1. V lost 3 bases and J lost 9; bases outside the gene matches: 11. The CDR3 consists of 15 residues. Germline V CDR1 and CDR2: SGHNT, YYREEE (reference sequence). The CDR3 loop reads CASSSTADRDGIQYF. The DNA for the CDR3 is TGTGCCAGCAGCTCAACAGCGGACAGGGATGGCATTCAGTACTTC. Combining the CDR3 with reference TRBV5-4 and TRBJ2-4 gives the whole variable domain ETGVTQSPTHLIKTRGQQVTLRCSSQSGHNTVSWYQQALGQGPQFIFQYYREEENGRGNFPPRFSGLQFPNYSSELNVNALELDDSALYLCASSSTADRDGIQYFGAGTRLSVL.

The count of this clone is one. J is TRBJ2-2 and V is TRBV7-8, with D perhaps TRBD1 (6 bases). The germline gives CDR1 SGHVS, CDR2 FQNEAQ. Trimming took 5 bases from V and 0 from J, leaving 13 bases between them. The CDR3 covers 16 residues. CDR3 sequence reads: CASSPGTFANTGELFF. In DNA, the CDR3 is TGTGCCAGCAGCCCGGGGACATTCGCGAACACCGGGGAGCTGTTTTTT.

J is TRBJ1-1 and V is TRBV19; 7 bases line up with TRBD1. The CDR3 is made up of 15 amino acids. After removal of 8 bases from V and 3 bases from J, the junction contained 12 bases not matched to a gene. From germline, CDR1 is LNHDA and CDR2 SQIVND (reference sequence). CDR3 bases: TGTGCCAGTGAACAACAGGGGCGGGGGGACACTGAAGCTTTCTTT. This codes for CASEQQGRGDTEAFF.

The genes are TRBV7-2 and TRBJ2-7; D is unclear. V was clipped by 3 bases and J by 4 bases, with 7 bases between them. The germline gives CDR1 SGHTA, CDR2 FQGNSA. The CDR3 sequence is 12 residues long. The CDR3 here is CASSLGRYEQYF. The CDR3 nucleotides are TGTGCCAGCAGCTTGGGTCGGTACGAGCAGTACTTC.

The rearrangement links TRBV6-5 to TRBJ2-2; D is unclear. Germline V gives CDR1 MNHEY, CDR2 SVGAGI. Trimming took off 2 bases at V and 1 base at J, with 5 bases between the two ends. This CDR3 is 14 amino acids long. The CDR3 reads CASSYGGNTGELFF. In nucleotides, the CDR3 is TGTGCCAGCAGTTACGGTGGGAACACCGGGGAGCTGTTTTTT.

This chain joins TRBV4-3 and TRBJ2-6, with no clear D. Germline V gene sequence: CDR1 LGHNA, CDR2 YSLEER. The CDR3 sequence is 13 residues long. V was clipped by 1 base and J by 3 bases, with 1 base between them. The CDR3 protein is CASSQVGANVLTF. The CDR3, as DNA: TGCGCCAGCAGCCAAGTTGGGGCCAACGTCCTGACTTTC.

This clone ranks as medium-sized. The chain joins TRBV27 to TRBJ1-5, with 9 bases matching TRBD1. In germline, CDR1 is MNHEY, CDR2 SMNVEV (reference sequence). The V gene end was trimmed by 5 bases and the J gene end by 0 bases; junction bases not matched to a gene: 8. This CDR3 has 17 amino acids. CDR3 nucleotides: TGTGCCAGCAGTCTTCGGACAGGGGTTTATAGCAATCAGCCCCAGCATTTT. This gives the protein CASSLRTGVYSNQPQHF.

This clone appeared once. The chain recombines TRBV12-3 or TRBV12-4 with TRBJ2-1; TRBD2 matches at 10 bases. This CDR3 has 10 residues. V was pared by 8 bases and J by 16 bases, with 5 bases of the junction left unmatched. CDR3 amino acids: CASASGRAFF. The DNA for the CDR3 is TGTGCCAGCGCAAGCGGGAGGGCCTTCTTC.